What follows are 27 T cell receptor beta chains derived from one specimen sequenced in a study of blood T cell repertoires in COVID-19. Sequenced by immunoSEQ multiplex PCR; TCRdb stores in-frame clones only, minus some. Of roughly 300,000 clones in the sample, more than 85% were seen once. The sequenced material came from PBMCs or T cells enriched from blood (not recorded which). The receptor source for this set is a woman younger than 45 who had recovered from COVID-19.

The chain is built from TRBV30 and TRBJ2-4; perhaps TRBD2 as D (6 bases). The V end was cut by 4 bases, the J end by 6 bases, with 16 bases between. In germline, CDR1 is GTSNPN, CDR2 SVGIG (reference sequence). The CDR3 contains 14 residues. The CDR3 loop is CAWTPGGPGNIQYF. The CDR3 bases are TGTGCCTGGACGCCCGGGGGTCCGGGAAACATTCAGTACTTC.

The rearrangement links TRBV2 to TRBJ2-1; 9 nucleotides match TRBD1. This CDR3 is built from 13 residues. The V and J ends lost 6 bases and 7 bases, in that order; junction bases with no gene match: 4. Germline V lookup: CDR1 SNHLY, CDR2 FYNNEI. DNA of the CDR3: TGTGCCAGCAGGGACAGGGGTGGTAATGAGCAGTTCTTC. This translates into CASRDRGGNEQFF.

The chain carries TRBV9 and TRBJ1-4; possibly TRBD1 for D (5 bases). V was trimmed by 3 bases and J by 5 bases, leaving 17 bases between them. CDR1 and CDR2 from the germline V gene are SGDLS and YYNGEE. The CDR3 spans 16 residues. The CDR3 nucleotides read TGTGCCAGCAGCGGAGCTGGGACCGGAGGGAATGAAAAACTGTTTTTT. As protein: CASSGAGTGGNEKLFF. The complete variable domain, with remaining parts taken from reference TRBV9 and TRBJ1-4, reads DSGVTQTPKHLITATGQRVTLRCSPRSGDLSVYWYQQSLDQGLQFLIQYYNGEERAKGNILERFSAQQFPDLHSELNLSSLELGDSALYFCASSGAGTGGNEKLFFGSGTQLSVL.

This chain joins TRBV12-5 and TRBJ2-2; D possibly corresponds to TRBD1 (6 bases). The ends were cut back, 5 bases at V and 4 bases at J, with 14 bases in the middle. This CDR3 has 15 amino acids. Germline CDR1 is LGHNT and CDR2 is FRNRAP. In DNA, the CDR3 is TGTGCTAGTGGTGCCTCGGGACATCTCACCGGGGAGCTGTTTTTT. Translation: CASGASGHLTGELFF.

This chain connects TRBV28 to TRBJ2-1; 8 bases line up with TRBD1. The CDR3 is made up of 16 amino acids. Trimming at V came to 4 bases and at J to 8 bases, leaving 13 bases not matched to a gene. Germline V gene lookup returns CDR1 MDHEN and CDR2 SYDVKM. CDR3 DNA: TGTGCCAGCAGTTCGGCGGACAGGGATTTTCGTCATGAGCAGTTCTTC. Protein: CASSSADRDFRHEQFF.

This clone was detected only a few times. The genes are TRBV27 and TRBJ2-7, with TRBD2 matching over 9 bases. Germline V CDR1 and CDR2: MNHEY, SMNVEV (reference sequence). The CDR3 loop spans 14 amino acids. The V segment lost 3 bases and the J segment 3 bases; nucleotides outside the gene matches: 3. The CDR3 protein is CASSLGLAIYEQYF. The CDR3, as DNA: TGTGCCAGCAGTTTGGGACTAGCAATCTACGAGCAGTACTTC.

The chain uses TRBV7-8 and TRBJ1-2; D ambiguous. Germline values: CDR1 SGHVS, CDR2 FQNEAQ. V lost 1 base to trimming and J lost 8 bases, with 17 bases between them. This CDR3 is 15 amino acids long. CDR3 sequence (DNA): TGTGCCAGCAGCTTAGAACGGCCAGGTCCTAGCGGCTACACCTTC. Protein sequence: CASSLERPGPSGYTF.

This rearrangement joins TRBV6-2 or TRBV6-3 to TRBJ2-7; TRBD1 agrees at 9 bases. Trimming removed 2 bases from V and 3 bases from J; junction bases left unmatched: 5. CDR1 MNHEY and CDR2 SVGEGT come from the germline V gene. The CDR3 is 15 amino acids. CDR3 loop: CASSYGTGTLYEQYF. In nucleotides, the CDR3 is TGTGCCAGCAGTTACGGGACAGGGACCCTCTACGAGCAGTACTTC.

The rearrangement joins TRBV29-1 to TRBJ1-1, with D unresolved. The V gene lost 7 bases and the J gene lost 1 base, with 19 bases spanning the gap. Looked up from germline, CDR1 is SQVTM and CDR2 is ANQGSEA. This CDR3 is 15 amino acids long. The CDR3 is CSAESDGPGNTEAFF. The CDR3 DNA follows: TGCAGCGCAGAGAGTGACGGCCCGGGGAACACTGAAGCTTTCTTT.

This clone was seen repeatedly, ten times or more. The rearrangement links TRBV7-8 to TRBJ1-3, with D perhaps TRBD1 (5 bases). Per germline, CDR1 SGHVS and CDR2 FQNEAQ. The CDR3 contains 17 residues. Trimming stripped 0 bases from V and 3 bases from J, with 15 bases between. In DNA form, the CDR3 reads TGTGCCAGCAGCTTAGCGCCGTGGGGGGGAGGTGGAAACACCATATATTTT. It is translated as CASSLAPWGGGGNTIYF. Filled out from reference TRBV7-8 and TRBJ1-3, the complete variable domain reads GAGVSQSPRYKVAKRGQDVALRCDPISGHVSLFWYQQALGQGPEFLTYFQNEAQLDKSGLPSDRFFAERPEGSVSTLKIQRTQQEDSAVYLCASSLAPWGGGGNTIYFGEGSWLTVV.

The J gene is TRBJ1-2, the V gene TRBV6-5, with D tentatively TRBD1 (5 bases). The CDR3 covers 15 residues. V was clipped by 6 bases and J by 0 bases, with 14 bases between them. Germline-derived CDR1 and CDR2 are MNHEY and SVGAGI. The DNA of the CDR3 is TGTGCCAGCAGACAGGACGGCTTGACTAACTATGGCTACACCTTC. Its protein is CASRQDGLTNYGYTF.

CDR3 nucleotides: TGTGCCAGCAGGGACGGGGGGCTGTCCTACAATGAGCAGTTCTTC. This encodes CASRDGGLSYNEQFF. The chain is built from TRBV3-1 (or the pseudogene TRBV3-2) and TRBJ2-1, with TRBD2 as a possible D gene (7 bases). The V and J ends lost 6 bases and 1 base respectively, with 13 bases between them. CDR3 length: 15 residues. The germline gives CDR1 LGHDT, CDR2 YNNKEL (reference sequence).

This sequence joins TRBV16 and TRBJ1-1; TRBD1 aligns across 8 bases. Germline V gives CDR1 KGHSY, CDR2 FQNENV. The CDR3 is made up of 15 amino acids. Unmatched junction bases numbered 10, after V lost 5 bases and J lost 5 bases. CDR3 in DNA: TGTGCCAGCAGCGAAACGACAGGGGTGGGGACTGAAGCTTTCTTT. Encoded protein: CASSETTGVGTEAFF.

This chain uses TRBV2 with TRBJ2-7; D may be TRBD1 (5 bases). Trimming took off 3 bases at V and 1 base at J, with 7 bases between the two ends. There are 13 residues in the CDR3. Germline CDR1 reads SNHLY; CDR2 reads FYNNEI. The CDR3 DNA reads TGTGCCAGCAGTGAGGGGCCGTCCTACGAGCAGTACTTC. This gives the protein CASSEGPSYEQYF.

In DNA form, the CDR3 reads TGCGCCAGCAGCCAGCCGGGACAGGCTACCTACGAGCAGTACTTC. This gives the protein CASSQPGQATYEQYF. V gene TRBV4-1 combines with J gene TRBJ2-7; 8 bases agree with TRBD1. Trimming removed 3 bases from V and 2 bases from J; junction bases left unmatched: 6. Germline assignment: CDR1 MGHRA and CDR2 YSYEKL. The CDR3 extends over 15 amino acids.

The chain employs TRBV19 and TRBJ2-7; 9 positions match TRBD1. Germline V CDR1 and CDR2: LNHDA, SQIVND (reference sequence). The CDR3 length is 15 residues. Trimming at V came to 7 bases and at J to 3 bases, leaving 10 bases not matched to a gene. CDR3 in DNA: TGTGCCAGTAAGGGGAGGGGACAGGGAGGCTACGAGCAGTACTTC. The encoded protein is CASKGRGQGGYEQYF.

The J gene is TRBJ2-5, the V gene TRBV27, with 7 bases that match TRBD2. The CDR3 covers 11 residues. Germline assignment: CDR1 MNHEY and CDR2 SMNVEV (reference sequence). Trimming took 5 bases from V and 9 from J; bases not matched to a gene: 3. The CDR3 loop reads CASSMGGAQYF. In DNA form, the CDR3 reads TGTGCCAGCAGTATGGGGGGGGCCCAGTACTTC.

This CDR3 reads CASSEQGWQPQHF. CDR3 nucleotides: TGCGCCAGCAGTGAGCAGGGCTGGCAGCCCCAGCATTTT. The genes are TRBV10-1 and TRBJ1-5; weak D call: TRBD1 (5 bases). The V gene's germline CDR1 is WNHNN and CDR2 SYGVQD (reference sequence). This CDR3 contains 13 residues. Trimming stripped 2 bases from V and 7 bases from J, with 9 bases between.

V gene TRBV12-3 or TRBV12-4 combines with J gene TRBJ1-1; 7 positions agree with TRBD1. J was trimmed by 4 bases and V by 6 bases; bases with no gene match: 2. This CDR3 has 12 residues. The CDR3 loop reads CASSTGVTEAFF. The CDR3 nucleotides read TGTGCCAGCAGCACAGGGGTCACTGAAGCTTTCTTT.

This chain uses TRBV6-5 with TRBJ1-6; 7 nucleotides align to TRBD1. Germline V CDR1 and CDR2: MNHEY, SVGAGI. Losses at the gene ends were 7 bases for V and 9 bases for J; bases not matched to a gene: 9. This CDR3 has 14 amino acids. CDR3 sequence reads: CASTPDRDTSPLHF. Here the CDR3 DNA reads TGTGCCAGCACCCCCGACAGGGATACTTCACCCCTCCACTTT.

V is TRBV24-1 and J is TRBJ1-2, with D uncertain. CDR3 length equals 13 residues. The V gene's germline CDR1 is KGHDR and CDR2 SFDVKD. V was trimmed by 4 bases and J by 4 bases, leaving 9 bases between them. CDR3 sequence: CATSERYSYGYTF. In DNA form, the CDR3 reads TGTGCCACCAGTGAAAGATACAGCTATGGCTACACCTTC.

The chain couples TRBV6-5 to TRBJ1-4; 9 bases fit TRBD1. This CDR3 is 16 amino acids long. Germline loops: CDR1 MNHEY, CDR2 SVGAGI. V lost 2 bases and J lost 4; bases outside the gene matches: 5. This CDR3 reads CASSYGLGQGNEKLFF. CDR3 sequence (DNA): TGTGCCAGCAGTTACGGATTGGGACAGGGTAATGAAAAACTGTTTTTT.

This chain connects TRBV7-8 to TRBJ2-2, with 7 bases identical to TRBD1. V dropped 5 bases and J dropped 5; count of bases not matched to a gene: 14. Germline V gene sequence: CDR1 SGHVS, CDR2 FQNEAQ. This CDR3 is 17 amino acids long. The CDR3 sequence is CASSGRQGNYWTGELFF. CDR3 nucleotides: TGTGCCAGCAGCGGGCGACAGGGAAACTACTGGACCGGGGAGCTGTTTTTT.

This chain connects TRBV7-9 to TRBJ2-7; 7 bases align to TRBD1. The ends lost 5 bases at V and 4 bases at J; junction bases unmatched: 8. This CDR3 region has 14 residues. Germline V CDR1 and CDR2: SEHNR, FQNEAQ (reference sequence). CDR3 sequence: CASSTGTDEYEQYF. The CDR3 DNA is TGTGCCAGCAGCACCGGGACAGACGAGTACGAGCAGTACTTC.

A few counts support this clone. The chain uses TRBV28 and TRBJ1-6; 7 bases fit TRBD1. The germline V gene encodes CDR1 MDHEN and CDR2 SYDVKM. The CDR3 is 13 residues long. V was clipped by 8 bases and J by 6 bases; unmatched bases: 4. The CDR3 region has the DNA TGTGCCAGCCATAGACAGGGTAATTCACCCCTCCACTTT. Translated, it gives CASHRQGNSPLHF.

This sequence joins TRBV5-4 and TRBJ1-2, with 9 bases identical to TRBD1. The CDR3 is made up of 13 amino acids. With V trimmed by 4 bases and J by 3 bases, 1 base remained unmatched. The germline V gene has CDR1 SGHNT and CDR2 YYREEE (reference sequence). The CDR3 DNA reads TGTGCCAGCAGCAGACAGGGGGACTATGGCTACACCTTC. Translation gives CASSRQGDYGYTF.

The gene calls are TRBV6-5 and TRBJ2-5; maybe TRBD1 (6 bases). CDR3 length equals 14 residues. Germline-derived CDR1 and CDR2 are MNHEY and SVGAGI. Between the trimmed V and J ends, which lost 7 bases and 5 bases, there was a span of 17 bases. The CDR3 sequence: CASKFDSDRETQYF. CDR3 bases: TGTGCCAGCAAATTCGACTCTGACAGGGAGACCCAGTACTTC.